This TCR beta chain was identified during a study of radiation and T cells in renal cell carcinoma. About the research overall: Nephrectomy followed 15 Gy stereotactic body radiation by 4 weeks.

Libraries were prepared by immunoSEQ multiplex PCR; TCRdb keeps only in-frame clonotypes and omits some of them. This table has 70,000 to 100,000 clones, approximately 86% appearing once. Points on this clone: No antigen is known for it.

As for time point: blood 2 weeks post-SBRT. The treatment denotes: 15 Gy SBRT to primary tumor, nephrectomy 4 weeks later. Blood was sampled at baseline, 2 weeks and 4 weeks after SBRT. Findings of the study overall: In blood, top tumor clones expanded by 2 weeks, shrinking by 4.

The CDR3 contains 12 residues. The germline V gene has CDR1 SGHVS and CDR2 FQNEAQ. V lost 0 bases, J lost 7 bases, and 7 bases lay in between. This chain uses TRBV7-8 with TRBJ2-7; D gene uncertain. The sample here was blood, taken from a patient whose treatment included radiotherapy and nephrectomy. This clonotype originated in a woman between 50 and 59 years old with renal cell carcinoma. The CDR3 reads CASSLADWEQYF. CDR3 sequence (DNA): TGTGCCAGCAGCTTAGCCGATTGGGAGCAGTACTTC.